This T cell receptor beta chain was documented in a study of T cell clusters in autoimmune cytopenias. Measured by frequency, this clonotype is medium-sized. Its specificity is not known. The CDR3 covers 14 residues. The germline V gene encodes CDR1 SGHAT and CDR2 FQNNGV. Tens of thousands of genome equivalents of blood DNA were amplified for TRB. One tube held mixed TRB-A and TRB-B primer pools for touch-down PCR. Following a re-call of the multiplex PCR reads, TCRdb has one entry per CDR3 protein and lacks DNA. This table lists 6,500 to 8,500 distinct CDR3 sequences. Regarding the study as a whole: TRB repertoire shifts in secondary cytopenia and chronic lymphocytic leukemia mostly reflected lymphoma, not autoimmunity. A dominant lymphoma-associated repertoire apparently masked the cluster-lack signature in secondary cytopenia versus chronic lymphocytic leukemia.

The chain combines TRBV11-2 with TRBJ2-7. The sequence was obtained from a human donor with an autoimmune cytopenia or autoimmune hepatitis (not recorded which). The source material was peripheral blood. CDR3 loop: CASSYNLGWVEQYF.